This T cell receptor (beta chain) was sequenced during a study of blood T cell repertoires in COVID-19. Germline V CDR1 and CDR2: SGHRS, YFSETQ. The CDR3 spans 15 residues. The V segment lost 4 bases and the J segment 5 bases; nucleotides outside the gene matches: 9. Enrollment of patients from Seattle took place during active infection, with longitudinal follow-up. Using immunoSEQ multiplex PCR, the repertoire was profiled, and TCRdb retains in-frame clones only, with some absent. The sample gives about 480,000 clones, 89% of which show up once; around 0.95% is in the top ten. This chain joins TRBV5-1 and TRBJ2-1; 7 bases agree with TRBD2. The receptor was isolated from a man aged 18 to 29 with COVID-19, enrolled during active disease. The sequencing input was peripheral blood. The CDR3 is CASSPGLAEDNEQFF. DNA for the CDR3: TGCGCCAGCAGCCCCGGTCTAGCGGAAGACAATGAGCAGTTCTTC. Drawing the rest from reference TRBV5-1 and TRBJ2-1, the complete variable domain is KAGVTQTPRYLIKTRGQQVTLSCSPISGHRSVSWYQQTPGQGLQFLFEYFSETQRNKGNFPGRFSGRQFSNSRSEMNVSTLELGDSALYLCASSPGLAEDNEQFFGPGTRLTVL.